What follows describes a single T cell receptor (beta chain). This specimen belongs to a study of blood T cell repertoires in COVID-19. For the study at large: In each case, the material was cDNA or gDNA derived from T cells, B-cell-depleted T cells, or PBMCs.

The V and J ends lost 4 bases and 0 bases, in that order; junction bases with no gene match: 5. This CDR3 has 15 residues. Per the germline V gene, CDR1 is MNHEY and CDR2 is SVGAGI. The authors' processing: Amplification of reference gene primers was used by the study to estimate nucleated cell counts. Produced via immunoSEQ multiplex PCR; TCRdb's table is partial and in-frame only. From that table come the V and J calls and clone size; the DNA was used to work out D and trimming. Among about 45,000 clones listed, 92% were seen once. V is TRBV6-5 and J is TRBJ2-7; 8 bases are a match to TRBD1. The TCR comes from a human donor in a cohort sampled during active COVID-19. The sample was peripheral blood. This chain's CDR3 is CASSFLTGDSYEQYF. CDR3 sequence (DNA): TGTGCCAGCAGTTTCTTGACAGGGGACTCCTACGAGCAGTACTTC.